These T cell receptor beta chains were read from a single sample in a study of T-cell reconstitution after alpha-beta-depleted transplantation in children. One entry per CDR3 protein, called by TCRdb with MiXCR from the PCR reads. Here the sample spans some 490,000 distinct CDR3 sequences, about an eighth being singletons. The source was PBMCs from the stem cell graft donor, collected from the stem cell graft. The receptors were sampled from a human donor who donated a stem cell graft to a child with combined immunodeficiency. Each CDR3 is given with its conserved first and last residue. The order of the fields is J gene, V gene, D gene, clone size, CDR3 DNA, CDR3 protein. D genes are given only for firm matches. Clone sizes are given selectively: once, few, many, or a class where the clone is expanded.

TRBJ1-1,TRBV7-9,TRBD1,many,TGTGCCAGCAGCTCCGGACAGGGAATTCCCGGCACTGAAGCTTTCTTT,CASSSGQGIPGTEAFF
TRBJ2-3,TRBV4-2,TRBD2,few,TGTGCCAGCAGCCAACCACGCCACGGGACAGGTAGCGGGGGGGCCCCCCCAGATACGCAGTATTTT,CASSQPRHGTGSGGAPPDTQYF
TRBJ1-1,TRBV4-3,TRBD1,NA,TGCGCCAGCAGCATCCACAGGGGAGTAAACACTGAAGCTTTCTTT,CASSIHRGVNTEAFF
TRBJ1-1,TRBV6-2/TRBV6-3,NA,NA,TGTGCCAGCAGTTACTCGTACCTGGGGGGCACTGAAGCTTTCTTT,CASSYSYLGGTEAFF
TRBJ2-7,TRBV28,NA,few,TGTGCCAGCAGTTTAGCGGCAGGTCTCTTCGAGCAGTACTTC,CASSLAAGLFEQYF
TRBJ2-1,TRBV29-1,NA,many,TGCAGCGTTGGAGGGCAGGGAAACAATGAGCAGTTCTTC,CSVGGQGNNEQFF
TRBJ2-5,TRBV20-1,TRBD2,few,TGCAGTCCAAATCAGGGACTAGCGGGGGGGAAGGAGACCCAGTACTTC,CSPNQGLAGGKETQYF
TRBJ1-2,TRBV20-1,TRBD1,NA,TGCAGTGCTAGTGACAGGGGCCCTTATGGCTACACCTTC,CSASDRGPYGYTF
TRBJ2-7,TRBV10-3,NA,many,TGTGCCATCAGTGATCGAATGGCGGGGGCAACCGAGCAGTACTTC,CAISDRMAGATEQYF
TRBJ2-5,TRBV12-3/TRBV12-4,TRBD1,many,TGTGCCAGCAGTAGACAGGGAGAAGAGACCCAGTACTTC,CASSRQGEETQYF
TRBJ1-5,TRBV12-3/TRBV12-4,NA,many,TGTGCCAGCAGTTTAACGCTTTTGGAGACCCAGCATTTT,CASSLTLLETQHF
TRBJ2-7,TRBV11-1,NA,NA,TGTGCCAGCAGCCCCCGCAGGGTTGGCGCTGCGAGCTCCTACGAGCAGTACTTC,CASSPRRVGAASSYEQYF
TRBJ2-2,TRBV12-3/TRBV12-4,NA,many,TGTGCCAGCAGAGAGACAGGTTCGAACACCGGGGAGCTGTTTTTT,CASRETGSNTGELFF
TRBJ1-3,TRBV20-1,NA,NA,TGCAGTGCCCCGGCGGTTCGTGGAAACACCATATATTTT,CSAPAVRGNTIYF
TRBJ2-4,TRBV4-3,TRBD2,many,TGCGCCAGCAGCCAAGAACGTCTAGCGGGATCTCCGGGCAAAAACATTCAGTACTTC,CASSQERLAGSPGKNIQYF
TRBJ1-1,TRBV6-2/TRBV6-3,TRBD1,many,TGTGCCAGCAGACGTAAACAGGGGGCGCGGAGTCGGAGCACTGAAGCTTTCTTT,CASRRKQGARSRSTEAFF
TRBJ2-1,TRBV7-9,NA,many,TGTGCCAGCAGCCTAGGACTCCGCTACAATGAGCAGTTCTTC,CASSLGLRYNEQFF